The 21 T cell receptor beta chains below were found in one sample sequenced in a study of cytomegalovirus exposure and HLA in healthy donors. PCR was performed using 60 Vbeta and 13 Jbeta primers. The protocol was immunoSEQ multiplex PCR, while the TCRdb copy is restricted to in-frame clones and leaves out a portion. The sample has more than 60,000 clones, approximately 80% seen once. Sequencing was done on a sample of PBMCs. The receptors shown here come from a middle-aged woman in good health and CMV-seropositive.

This clone has a single count. The V gene is TRBV18, the J gene TRBJ1-1; 9 bases agree with TRBD1. The V and J ends lost 5 bases and 5 bases, in that order; junction bases with no gene match: 12. The V gene's germline CDR1 is KGHSH and CDR2 LQKENI. The CDR3 length is 16 residues. The CDR3 here is CASSARTGTGITEAFF. The CDR3 DNA reads as TGTGCCAGCTCAGCCCGAACCGGGACAGGGATTACTGAAGCTTTCTTT.

This chain uses TRBV28 with TRBJ1-2; unclear D gene. Between the trimmed V and J ends, which lost 6 bases and 4 bases, there was a span of 9 bases. The CDR3 is 12 amino acids. Germline V gene lookup returns CDR1 MDHEN and CDR2 SYDVKM. The CDR3 sequence is CASSPAGYGYTF. Here the CDR3 DNA reads TGTGCCAGCAGCCCCGCCGGCTATGGCTACACCTTC.

This chain joins TRBV30 and TRBJ1-1; no reliable D call. This CDR3 is 14 amino acids long. V dropped 0 bases and J dropped 4 bases, with 12 bases sitting between them. Germline CDR1 is GTSNPN and CDR2 is SVGIG (reference sequence). As DNA, the CDR3 is TGTGCCTGGAGTGTACATCTGGTTCTCACTGAAGCTTTCTTT. Translated, it gives CAWSVHLVLTEAFF.

V and J are TRBV5-1 and TRBJ2-1; TRBD2 agrees at 12 bases. Germline V gene lookup returns CDR1 SGHRS and CDR2 YFSETQ. This CDR3 is 16 amino acids long. J lost 7 bases, V lost 0 bases, and 5 bases had no gene match. Written as DNA, the CDR3 is TGCGCCAGCAGCTTGGCGCTAGCGGGGGGGCCGAATGAGCAGTTCTTC. Amino acid sequence: CASSLALAGGPNEQFF. The full variable domain, its missing parts supplied by reference TRBV5-1 and TRBJ2-1, is KAGVTQTPRYLIKTRGQQVTLSCSPISGHRSVSWYQQTPGQGLQFLFEYFSETQRNKGNFPGRFSGRQFSNSRSEMNVSTLELGDSALYLCASSLALAGGPNEQFFGPGTRLTVL.

This chain joins TRBV5-1 and TRBJ2-7, with a possible D match to TRBD1 (7 bases). Trimming removed 4 bases at V and 3 bases at J, with 17 bases between. The germline V gene encodes CDR1 SGHRS and CDR2 YFSETQ. The CDR3 totals 15 residues. CDR3 in DNA: TGCGCCAGCAGCCTCACCTACAGGGGAGGCTACGAGCAGTACTTC. Its protein is CASSLTYRGGYEQYF.

The V and J genes are TRBV6-1 and TRBJ1-2, with 9 bases aligning to TRBD1. The length of the CDR3 is 16 residues. J was trimmed by 4 bases and V by 3 bases; bases with no gene match: 9. From germline, CDR1 is MNHNS and CDR2 SASEGT. The CDR3 here is CASSEDRDRAFYGYTF. The CDR3 coding sequence is TGTGCCAGCAGTGAGGACCGGGACAGGGCTTTCTATGGCTACACCTTC.

This chain links TRBV10-3 with TRBJ2-1, with TRBD2 matching 9 bases. V shed 0 bases and J 8 bases; nucleotides not matched to a gene: 2. The length of the CDR3 is 14 residues. The germline V gene has CDR1 ENHRY and CDR2 SYGVKD. DNA for the CDR3: TGTGCCATCAGTGAGTCGGTAGCGGGGGATGAGCAGTTCTTC. This codes for CAISESVAGDEQFF.

This clone was picked up one time. The chain links TRBV6-5 to TRBJ1-2, with D tentatively TRBD1 (5 bases). The V gene lost 0 bases and the J gene lost 3 bases, with 11 bases spanning the gap. The CDR3 contains 15 residues. Germline CDR1 is MNHEY and CDR2 is SVGAGI. The CDR3 bases are TGTGCCAGCAGTTACTCGGGGGGTCAATACTATGGCTACACCTTC. Protein: CASSYSGGQYYGYTF.

This clone was picked up one time. The chain recombines TRBV30 with TRBJ1-3; no clear D gene. Trimming took off 2 bases at V and 0 bases at J, with 8 bases between the two ends. The length of the CDR3 is 14 residues. The germline V gene has CDR1 GTSNPN and CDR2 SVGIG (reference sequence). The CDR3 DNA sequence: TGTGCCTGGAGTCCGGGGTTCTCTGGAAACACCATATATTTT. This codes for CAWSPGFSGNTIYF.

The J gene is TRBJ1-5, the V gene TRBV5-5; D is uncertain. Germline V gives CDR1 SGHKS, CDR2 YYEKEE (reference sequence). The CDR3 consists of 14 residues. Trimming took 4 bases from V and 0 from J, leaving 8 bases between them. The CDR3 here is CASSLVYSNQPQHF. The CDR3 region has the DNA TGTGCCAGCAGCCTCGTATATAGCAATCAGCCCCAGCATTTT.

The table lists this clone with a count of one. The V call is TRBV6-4, the J call TRBJ2-3, with a weak D call TRBD1 (6 bases). V lost 2 bases to trimming and J lost 6 bases, with 15 bases between them. Germline-derived CDR1 and CDR2 are MRHNA and SNTAGT. The CDR3 sequence is 15 residues long. The CDR3 spells CASSDGLQGGDTQYF. CDR3 DNA: TGTGCCAGCAGTGACGGGTTACAGGGCGGGGATACGCAGTATTTT.

The chain carries TRBV4-3 and TRBJ2-2; 7 nucleotides align to TRBD1. Looked up from germline, CDR1 is LGHNA and CDR2 is YSLEER. Germline trimming cut 0 bases from V and 7 bases from J; bases unmatched to any gene: 8. This CDR3 is 16 amino acids long. CDR3 nucleotide sequence: TGCGCCAGCAGCCAAGATTTGAGGGGGCTTGACGGGGAGCTGTTTTTT. This translates into CASSQDLRGLDGELFF.

The chain links TRBV28 to TRBJ2-7, with TRBD1 matching over 9 bases. The V gene's germline CDR1 is MDHEN and CDR2 SYDVKM. The CDR3 totals 16 residues. V was clipped by 6 bases and J by 3 bases; unmatched bases: 12. CDR3 in amino acids: CASREAGGQGGYEQYF. The CDR3 nucleotides are TGTGCCAGCAGGGAAGCCGGGGGACAGGGAGGCTACGAGCAGTACTTC.

The chain is built from TRBV5-1 and TRBJ2-1; 10 bases line up with TRBD2. Germline trimming cut 0 bases from V and 10 bases from J; bases unmatched to any gene: 7. This CDR3 has 15 residues. CDR1 and CDR2 from the germline V gene are SGHRS and YFSETQ. The CDR3 is CASSLEPGTSVEQFF. In DNA, the CDR3 is TGCGCCAGCAGCTTGGAACCCGGGACTAGCGTCGAGCAGTTCTTC.

J is TRBJ2-1 and V is TRBV28; D remains ambiguous. This CDR3 has 14 amino acids. The germline V gene has CDR1 MDHEN and CDR2 SYDVKM. The germline V and J ends were trimmed by 2 bases and 3 bases, with 8 bases remaining between them. The DNA for the CDR3 is TGTGCCAGCAGTTTAGGAGACGGCTACAATGAGCAGTTCTTC. It codes for CASSLGDGYNEQFF.

Only a few counts were recorded for this clone. This sequence joins TRBV30 and TRBJ2-7; 9 bases agree with TRBD1. Germline V gene sequence: CDR1 GTSNPN, CDR2 SVGIG (reference sequence). V was clipped by 4 bases and J by 3 bases; unmatched bases: 4. This CDR3 region has 13 residues. The CDR3 DNA reads TGTGCCTGGAACCCGGGACAGGGCTACGAGCAGTACTTC. Translation gives CAWNPGQGYEQYF.

This clone was seen a single time. The chain is built from TRBV7-8 and TRBJ2-3, with 8 bases matching TRBD2. The CDR3 contains 17 residues. V dropped 1 base and J dropped 6; count of bases not matched to a gene: 12. CDR1 is SGHVS and CDR2 is FQNEAQ in the germline V gene. CDR3 sequence (DNA): TGTGCCAGCAGCTTAGAAGGGACGGGGGGGCCTAGGGATACGCAGTATTTT. Amino acids: CASSLEGTGGPRDTQYF.

This clone was observed a single time. The genes are TRBV6-4 and TRBJ2-1; 8 nucleotides line up with TRBD2. The CDR3 totals 15 residues. The ends lost 3 bases at V and 8 bases at J; junction bases unmatched: 9. Germline V gene data show CDR1 as MRHNA and CDR2 as SNTAGT. For the CDR3, the DNA is TGTGCCAGCAGTGATCCCGCGGGGGGATCATATGAGCAGTTCTTC. Translating gives CASSDPAGGSYEQFF.

The rearrangement links TRBV9 to TRBJ1-4; tentatively, D is TRBD1 (5 bases). Germline V gene sequence: CDR1 SGDLS, CDR2 YYNGEE. The CDR3 extends over 14 amino acids. The V end was cut by 4 bases, the J end by 4 bases, with 11 bases between. The CDR3 nucleotides are TGTGCCAGCAGCCCAAGCAGGGATAATGAAAAACTGTTTTTT. Translating it yields CASSPSRDNEKLFF.

This clone showed up just a few times. The V gene is TRBV29-1, the J gene TRBJ2-7; no definite D call. V shed 6 bases and J shed 5 bases, with 8 bases lying between them. The CDR3 has 10 residues. Per the germline V gene, CDR1 is SQVTM and CDR2 is ANQGSEA. CDR3 loop: CSVQTDEQYF. For the CDR3, the DNA is TGCAGCGTCCAAACTGACGAGCAGTACTTC.

The V and J genes are TRBV7-2 and TRBJ2-7; D is unresolved. The germline V gene has CDR1 SGHTA and CDR2 FQGNSA. The CDR3 is made up of 14 amino acids. Trimming removed 7 bases at V and 0 bases at J, with 13 bases between. CDR3 in DNA: TGTGCCAGCACTTCCCGCAGTCGCTCCTACGAGCAGTACTTC. Translated, it gives CASTSRSRSYEQYF.